This TCR beta chain is from a study of cytomegalovirus exposure and HLA in healthy donors. The primer mix had 60 Vbeta and 13 Jbeta primers. Measured with immunoSEQ multiplex PCR; TCRdb has only the in-frame clones, and not every one. This table holds more than 150,000 clones, approximately 82% found once. A word on this clone: Its antigen is unknown.

Study-level findings and limits: Reports indicate that TCR beta sequences accurately predicted the HLA-A and HLA-B alleles of most subjects. Cytomegalovirus status was reportedly diagnosed by the classifier with high specificity and sensitivity.

The sequenced sample consisted of PBMCs. The source is a girl aged 2 to 10 in good health and CMV-seropositive.

CDR3 sequence reads: CASMVGTSPYNEQFF. DNA of the CDR3: TGTGCCAGTATGGTAGGGACTAGTCCCTACAATGAGCAGTTCTTC. The chain couples TRBV19 to TRBJ2-1, with 8 bases aligning to TRBD2. Germline loops: CDR1 LNHDA, CDR2 SQIVND (reference sequence). Trimming cost V 7 bases and J 2 bases; bases outside gene matches: 7. The CDR3 is 15 amino acids. Combining the CDR3 with reference TRBV19 and TRBJ2-1 gives the whole variable domain DGGITQSPKYLFRKEGQNVTLSCEQNLNHDAMYWYRQDPGQGLRLIYYSQIVNDFQKGDIAEGYSVSREKKESFPLTVTSAQKNPTAFYLCASMVGTSPYNEQFFGPGTRLTVL.